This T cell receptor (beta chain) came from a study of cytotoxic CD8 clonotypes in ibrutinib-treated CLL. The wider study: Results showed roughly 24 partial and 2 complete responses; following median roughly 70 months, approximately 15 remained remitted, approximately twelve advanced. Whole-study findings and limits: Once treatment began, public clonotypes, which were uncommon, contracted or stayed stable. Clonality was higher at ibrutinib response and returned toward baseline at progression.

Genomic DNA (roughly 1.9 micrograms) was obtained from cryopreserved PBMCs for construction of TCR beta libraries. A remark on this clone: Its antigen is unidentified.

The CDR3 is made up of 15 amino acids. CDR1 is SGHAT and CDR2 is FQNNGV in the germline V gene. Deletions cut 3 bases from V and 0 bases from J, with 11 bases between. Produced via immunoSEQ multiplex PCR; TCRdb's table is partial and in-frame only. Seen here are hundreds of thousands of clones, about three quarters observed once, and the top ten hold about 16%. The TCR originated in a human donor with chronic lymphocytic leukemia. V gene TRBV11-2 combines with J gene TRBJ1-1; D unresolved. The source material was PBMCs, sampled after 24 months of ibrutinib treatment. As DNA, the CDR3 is TGTGCCAGCAGCTTTCAGGTCCTAATGAACACTGAAGCTTTCTTT. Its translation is CASSFQVLMNTEAFF.